This T cell receptor beta chain was found in a study of cytomegalovirus exposure and HLA in healthy donors. Regarding this clone: As yet, its antigen is unknown.

Each donor was nominally healthy when sampled (though unrecorded immune exposures were likely). Germline V CDR1 and CDR2: SGHTA, FQGTGA. After removal of 4 bases from V and 4 bases from J, the junction contained 6 bases not matched to a gene. The CDR3 has 14 residues. The study, taken as a whole, reports: According to the study, 180 or so TCR beta chains were cytomegalovirus-associated. Analysis was carried out at a later point, and it linked a missense DCLRE1C variant to TCR beta V- and J-gene trimming. The authors confirmed in vitro that a few CMV-associated chains were specific for CMV antigens.

Vbeta (60) and Jbeta (13) primers were used in the PCR. Clones were read by immunoSEQ multiplex PCR, and TCRdb kept only the in-frame ones, dropping some. Among approximately 240,000 clones, roughly 91% were seen once, and the ten largest hold 0.95% to 1.1%. The TCR comes from a woman aged 18 to 35 in good health and CMV-seronegative. The rearrangement joins TRBV7-3 to TRBJ1-1, with TRBD1 matching over 7 bases. What was sequenced was PBMCs. Written as DNA, the CDR3 is TGTGCCAGCAGCTCAATGGGGACAGCCACTGAAGCTTTCTTT. Translation gives CASSSMGTATEAFF. Full variable domain (outside the CDR3, taken from reference TRBV7-3 and TRBJ1-1): GAGVSQTPSNKVTEKGKYVELRCDPISGHTALYWYRQSLGQGPEFLIYFQGTGAADDSGLPNDRFFAVRPEGSVSTLKIQRTERGDSAVYLCASSSMGTATEAFFGQGTRLTVV.